This T cell receptor beta chain was captured by sequencing in a study of cytotoxic CD8 clonotypes in ibrutinib-treated CLL. Study as a whole: When averaged across all of the samples, the counts came to a few hundred thousand productive templates and about 90,000 productive rearrangements.

Method: immunoSEQ multiplex PCR; TCRdb's copy keeps in-frame clones and lacks some. The repertoire holds tens of thousands of clones, with more than 75% as singletons. A remark on this clone: Its specificity is not known.

Germline CDR1 is SNHLY and CDR2 is FYNNEI. The CDR3 contains 14 residues. The V and J ends lost 3 bases and 0 bases respectively, with 8 bases between them. Findings of the study overall: Public clonotypes (which were uncommon) either contracted or remained stable on treatment. Clonality correlated strongly with circulating CD8+ T cells and exceeded age-matched healthy donors at baseline.

The rearrangement uses TRBV2 and TRBJ1-2; D is undetermined. The sequencing used PBMCs, collected after 12 months of ibrutinib treatment. The sequence derives from a human donor with chronic lymphocytic leukemia. CDR3 in amino acids: CASSDGETNYGYTF. As DNA, the CDR3 is TGTGCCAGCAGTGACGGGGAAACTAACTATGGCTACACCTTC.